The entry below describes one TCR beta chain. Generated by immunoSEQ multiplex PCR, the TCRdb table keeps only in-frame clones and is missing some. The table has approximately 150,000 clones, approximately 90% seen once. The sample comes from a study of T cell responses to AZD1222 COVID-19 vaccine. The germline V and J ends were trimmed by 5 bases and 6 bases, with 20 bases remaining between them. CDR1 is SGHAT and CDR2 is FQNNGV in the germline V gene. This CDR3 spans 15 amino acids. This TCR came from an adult who received the AZD1222 COVID-19 vaccine. This rearrangement joins TRBV11-2 to TRBJ2-7; TRBD2 might be the D (5 bases). Sample: peripheral blood, taken 28 days after the second AZD1222 dose. DNA of the CDR3: TGTGCCAGCAGCCAAACCCGGGGTAAGGTGGGCGAGCAGTACTTC. It is translated as CASSQTRGKVGEQYF. The full variable domain, its missing parts supplied by reference TRBV11-2 and TRBJ2-7, is EAGVAQSPRYKIIEKRQSVAFWCNPISGHATLYWYQQILGQGPKLLIQFQNNGVVDDSQLPKDRFSAERLKGVDSTLKIQPAKLEDSAVYLCASSQTRGKVGEQYFGPGTRLTVT.